Sequencing of this TCR beta chain was carried out in a study of monozygotic twins with inflammatory bowel disease. This CDR3 region has 18 residues. Germline CDR1 SGHAT, CDR2 FQNNGV. Study-wide findings and caveats: Patients with IBD had less TCRbeta diversity (inverse Simpson) than their healthy co-twins.

A template switching step added UMIs, each with a 6-nucleotide sample barcode. TCRdb reprocessed the 5' RACE reads and keeps a single row for each CDR3 protein, giving no DNA. The sample has fewer than 550,000 distinct CDR3 sequences; the top ten hold about 2.4%. A remark on this clonotype: Its antigen is unidentified.

Sequencing was performed on blood. The receptor's source is a human donor with ulcerative colitis or Crohn's disease, or a healthy co-twin of an affected twin (not recorded which). V and J are TRBV11-2 and TRBJ2-5; the D call of TRBD1 rests on TCRdb alone, since no DNA is present to check it. The CDR3 spells CASSLSPATGTGQETQYF.